What follows describes a single T cell receptor beta chain. Antigen unknown. This sample is part of a study of shared clonotypes between healthy human individuals. Points from the study as a whole: Apart from blood, nothing was sampled; tissue repertoires likely differ. Shared across a few donors were roughly 5.3% of the naive CD4 clonotypes.

Germline loops: CDR1 MDHEN, CDR2 SYDVKM. This CDR3 has 15 amino acids. V shed 7 bases, J shed 7 bases, and the junction held 12 bases outside the gene matches. Template for every sorted-subset replicate PCR totaled approximately 0.2 ug DNA, 25,000 to 35,000 T cell genomes. Method: immunoSEQ multiplex PCR; TCRdb's copy keeps in-frame clones and lacks some. The sample lists some 1.5 million clones; around 97% were seen once. This chain uses TRBV28 with TRBJ1-4; 7 nucleotides agree with TRBD1. Specimen: naive CD4+ T cells sorted from blood. Subset meaning: CD45RA+ positively selected. This sequence was found in a man aged 25-40 years in good health. Here the CDR3 DNA reads TGTGCCAGCACATCGATTAGACAGGGATTTGAAAAACTGTTTTTT. This encodes CASTSIRQGFEKLFF.